This T cell receptor (beta chain) was sequenced in a study of OX40 agonist ivuxolimab in advanced cancers. Study-level information: Males comprised around four fifths of the group, whose mean age was approximately 60 years (range about 20 to 79). Study-wide results and limits: Certain nonresponders likewise exhibited a low normalized T-cell clonal expansion. More expanded clones were seen, on average, in CD8+ T cells than in CD4+.

A remark on this clone: Its antigen is unknown.

Sequenced by immunoSEQ multiplex PCR; TCRdb stores in-frame clones only, minus some. The table records tens of thousands of clones, roughly 90% of them present only once. The V gene lost 2 bases and the J gene lost 3 bases, with 9 bases spanning the gap. This CDR3 spans 13 amino acids. CDR1 is SQVTM, CDR2 ANQGSEA, per germline. Sample: CD4+ or CD8+ T cells sorted from blood, taken in a trial of the OX40 agonist ivuxolimab. The sequence was collected from an adult with an advanced solid tumor such as melanoma, head and neck, liver or kidney cancer. The chain is built from TRBV29-1 and TRBJ2-3, with no clear D. CDR3 in amino acids: CSVEKQVTDTQYF. CDR3 in DNA: TGCAGCGTTGAAAAGCAGGTAACAGATACGCAGTATTTT.